The 20 T cell receptor beta chains in this list originate from one sample, sequenced in a study of blood T cell repertoires in COVID-19. Produced via immunoSEQ multiplex PCR; TCRdb's table is partial and in-frame only. The table includes some 73,000 clones, over 70% detected once. The specimen was peripheral blood. These receptors were collected from a man in his sixties with acute or convalescent COVID-19.

The chain carries TRBV19 and TRBJ1-4; D is unresolved. The CDR3 runs to 15 residues. V was shortened by 4 bases and J by 0 bases, with 9 bases between the two germline ends. CDR1 is LNHDA, CDR2 SQIVND, per germline (reference sequence). The CDR3 region has the DNA TGTGCCAGTAGTAGACACACCGCAACTAATGAAAAACTGTTTTTT. Encoded protein: CASSRHTATNEKLFF.

The chain uses TRBV5-1 and TRBJ1-2; no definite D call. The CDR3 covers 15 residues. V shed 0 bases and J shed 4 bases, with 13 bases lying between them. Germline V gene lookup returns CDR1 SGHRS and CDR2 YFSETQ. The CDR3 bases are TGCGCCAGCAGCTTGGACGTAGAACGGTCCTATGGCTACACCTTC. It specifies CASSLDVERSYGYTF.

In this sample, this clone turned up many times. This chain joins TRBV14 and TRBJ2-7, with a possible D match to TRBD1 (6 bases). Germline V gene lookup returns CDR1 SGHDN and CDR2 FVKESK. This CDR3 region has 14 residues. The V and J ends lost 4 bases and 5 bases respectively, with 15 bases between them. The CDR3 here is CASSLAGQRNEQYF. The CDR3 region has the DNA TGTGCCAGCAGCCTGGCAGGACAGAGGAACGAGCAGTACTTC. The full variable domain, with the rest looked up from reference TRBV14 and TRBJ2-7, is EAGVTQFPSHSVIEKGQTVTLRCDPISGHDNLYWYRRVMGKEIKFLLHFVKESKQDESGMPNNRFLAERTGGTYSTLKVQPAELEDSGVYFCASSLAGQRNEQYFGPGTRLTVT.

This clone was seen more than once but under ten times. V and J are TRBV12-3 or TRBV12-4 and TRBJ1-1; D might be TRBD1 (6 bases). The CDR3 is 13 amino acids. V was shortened by 7 bases and J by 4 bases, with 13 bases between the two germline ends. Here the CDR3 reads CASIQTGTTEAFF. CDR3 DNA: TGTGCCAGCATCCAAACAGGGACCACTGAAGCTTTCTTT.

This clone was recorded many times. The chain combines TRBV11-2 with TRBJ1-1; 11 nucleotides match TRBD1. The CDR3 sequence is 13 residues long. CDR1 is SGHAT, CDR2 FQNNGV, per germline. Unmatched junction bases numbered 6, after V lost 4 bases and J lost 11 bases. The CDR3 region is CASSSGTGGFAFF. CDR3 in DNA: TGTGCCAGCAGCTCAGGGACAGGGGGGTTCGCTTTCTTT.

The V and J genes are TRBV5-1 and TRBJ2-3; D perhaps matches TRBD2 (7 bases). CDR3 length equals 14 residues. CDR1 and CDR2 (germline): SGHRS, YFSETQ. V gave up 4 bases and J gave up 6 bases, with 15 bases separating them. CDR3 DNA: TGCGCCAGCAGCACCGGGGGGCCAGAGGATACGCAGTATTTT. Encoded protein: CASSTGGPEDTQYF. The entire variable domain, with the rest obtained from reference TRBV5-1 and TRBJ2-3, is as follows: KAGVTQTPRYLIKTRGQQVTLSCSPISGHRSVSWYQQTPGQGLQFLFEYFSETQRNKGNFPGRFSGRQFSNSRSEMNVSTLELGDSALYLCASSTGGPEDTQYFGPGTRLTVL.

The rearrangement joins TRBV19 to TRBJ1-6; 7 nucleotides agree with TRBD1. The CDR3 has 16 residues. The germline CDR1 and CDR2 sequences are LNHDA and SQIVND (reference sequence). Unmatched junction bases numbered 4, after V lost 2 bases and J lost 3 bases. The CDR3 protein is CASSITGANYNSPLHF. CDR3 DNA: TGTGCCAGTAGTATAACAGGGGCGAACTATAATTCACCCCTCCACTTT.

The table lists this clone with a count of one. The rearrangement links TRBV6-5 to TRBJ2-1, with 14 bases lining up with TRBD2. The CDR3 runs to 15 residues. Trimming at V came to 0 bases and at J to 9 bases, leaving 1 base not matched to a gene. Germline values: CDR1 MNHEY, CDR2 SVGAGI. The CDR3 coding sequence is TGTGCCAGCAGTTACTCGACTAGCGGGAGGGGTGAGCAGTTCTTC. It translates to CASSYSTSGRGEQFF.

The chain employs TRBV3-1 (or the pseudogene TRBV3-2) and TRBJ2-5; the D gene is possibly TRBD1 (5 bases). This CDR3 is 14 amino acids long. Trimming stripped 0 bases from V and 3 bases from J, with 8 bases between. Germline V CDR1 and CDR2: LGHDT, YNNKEL (reference sequence). The CDR3 region is CASSQERQKETQYF. The CDR3 nucleotides read TGTGCCAGCAGCCAAGAGAGACAGAAAGAGACCCAGTACTTC.

The V and J genes are TRBV18 and TRBJ2-6, with D possibly matching TRBD2 (5 bases). V gave up 4 bases and J gave up 1 base, with 5 bases separating them. The germline V gene has CDR1 KGHSH and CDR2 LQKENI. This CDR3 region has 14 residues. The CDR3 DNA is TGTGCCAGCTCACGGGAGTCTGGGGCCAACGTCCTGACTTTC. Encoded protein: CASSRESGANVLTF.

This chain links TRBV9 with TRBJ2-1, with 7 bases that match TRBD2. Germline CDR1 is SGDLS and CDR2 is YYNGEE. The ends lost 1 base at V and 6 bases at J; junction bases unmatched: 7. CDR3 size: 15 residues. The CDR3: CASSVSRLAGNEQFF. DNA for the CDR3: TGTGCCAGCAGCGTATCGAGACTAGCCGGCAATGAGCAGTTCTTC.

This clone came up a few times. The gene calls are TRBV27 and TRBJ2-1, with 7 nucleotides matching TRBD1. The CDR3 is 14 amino acids. The germline V gene has CDR1 MNHEY and CDR2 SMNVEV (reference sequence). V trimming: 5 bases; J trimming: 7 bases; junction bases outside the gene matches: 8. The CDR3 bases are TGTGCCAGCAGTGCCGCCTGGGACAGAAATGAGCAGTTCTTC. Encoded protein: CASSAAWDRNEQFF.

V usage is TRBV9 and J usage is TRBJ2-5, with D possibly TRBD2 on 6 matching bases. The CDR3 sequence is 16 residues long. V was pared by 0 bases and J by 0 bases, with 12 bases between. Germline CDR1 and CDR2: SGDLS and YYNGEE. The CDR3 coding sequence is TGTGCCAGCAGCGTAGGTGTAGGAGGGTACCAAGAGACCCAGTACTTC. It yields the protein CASSVGVGGYQETQYF.

The chain carries TRBV3-1 (or the pseudogene TRBV3-2) and TRBJ2-4; 10 positions match TRBD1. Germline V CDR1 and CDR2: LGHDT, YNNKEL (reference sequence). There are 15 residues in the CDR3. Trimming at V came to 4 bases and at J to 8 bases, leaving 8 bases not matched to a gene. This CDR3 is CASSPRDRGIDIQYF. The CDR3 nucleotides are TGTGCCAGCAGCCCCCGGGACAGGGGAATAGACATTCAGTACTTC.

This chain links TRBV7-9 with TRBJ2-7; D is perhaps TRBD2 (6 bases). V lost 2 bases to trimming and J lost 3 bases, with 23 bases between them. From germline, CDR1 is SEHNR and CDR2 FQNEAQ (reference sequence). The CDR3 contains 18 residues. The CDR3 DNA follows: TGTGCCAGCAGCTTATTCGGAATTAGCGGCCCCAAGAGCTACGAGCAGTACTTC. It translates to CASSLFGISGPKSYEQYF. The full variable domain, with the rest looked up from reference TRBV7-9 and TRBJ2-7, is DTGVSQNPRHKITKRGQNVTFRCDPISEHNRLYWYRQTLGQGPEFLTYFQNEAQLEKSRLLSDRFSAERPKGSFSTLEIQRTEQGDSAMYLCASSLFGISGPKSYEQYFGPGTRLTVT.

J is TRBJ1-1 and V is TRBV29-1; D gene unclear. The V and J ends lost 7 bases and 2 bases respectively, with 14 bases between them. The germline V gene has CDR1 SQVTM and CDR2 ANQGSEA. CDR3 size: 13 residues. The CDR3 DNA is TGCAGCGCGAACGTCGGTGCAAACACTGAAGCTTTCTTT. Translating it yields CSANVGANTEAFF.

This chain links TRBV15 with TRBJ2-5; a weak D match, TRBD2 (6 bases). There are 18 residues in the CDR3. Germline values: CDR1 LNHNV, CDR2 YYDKDF (reference sequence). Trimming stripped 0 bases from V and 1 base from J, with 18 bases between. The CDR3 region has the DNA TGTGCCACCAGCAGAGATCGGGGGAACCTTCCGCTCCAAGAGACCCAGTACTTC. Translation: CATSRDRGNLPLQETQYF.

This rearrangement joins TRBV30 to TRBJ2-7; no clear D. In germline, CDR1 is GTSNPN, CDR2 SVGIG (reference sequence). The CDR3 extends over 13 amino acids. V was cut by 4 bases and J by 0 bases, with 10 bases left in between. In nucleotides, the CDR3 is TGTGCCTGGAAAACGGAGTCCTCCTACGAGCAGTACTTC. The encoded protein is CAWKTESSYEQYF.

This chain connects TRBV7-3 to TRBJ2-5; the D is unclear. V lost 1 base, J lost 5 bases, and 8 bases lay in between. Per the germline V gene, CDR1 is SGHTA and CDR2 is FQGTGA. The CDR3 contains 13 residues. CDR3 DNA sequence: TGTGCCAGCAGCTTAATACCCGGGGAGACCCAGTACTTC. It encodes CASSLIPGETQYF.

The chain's CDR3 is CASSPAGGGRAATQYF. In DNA, the CDR3 is TGTGCCAGCAGCCCTGCCGGGGGCGGGAGGGCCGCTACGCAGTATTTT. The chain uses TRBV3-1 (or the pseudogene TRBV3-2) and TRBJ2-3; 9 bases are a match to TRBD2. With 4 bases clipped from V and 8 bases from J, the junction kept 13 bases outside the gene matches. In germline, CDR1 is LGHDT, CDR2 YNNKEL (reference sequence). The CDR3 contains 16 residues.